This T cell receptor (beta chain) was retrieved from a study of blood T cell repertoires in COVID-19. In Cohort 3, a recovered donor had either two negative PCRs, clearance, or symptom resolution. The data were produced by immunoSEQ multiplex PCR, yet TCRdb's version contains in-frame clones alone and is incomplete. The repertoire includes 290,000 or so clones, roughly 86% of them detected once, and over 2.5% sits in the top ten. V dropped 3 bases and J dropped 4; count of bases not matched to a gene: 4. Per the germline V gene, CDR1 is MDHEN and CDR2 is SYDVKM. This CDR3 is built from 14 residues. The V call is TRBV28, the J call TRBJ2-7, with 9 bases lining up with TRBD2. Input material: PBMCs or T cells enriched from blood (not recorded which). The sequence came from a woman aged 18 to 35 who had recovered from COVID-19. Here the CDR3 reads CASSLAGGAYEQYF. In DNA, the CDR3 is TGTGCCAGCAGTTTGGCGGGAGGGGCGTACGAGCAGTACTTC.